The 12 T cell receptor beta chains in this list originate from one sample, sequenced in a study of blood T cells in healthy people across ages. Together with a sample-barcoded 5' primer, a J-beta primer mix was included in a second PCR lasting about 7 to 12 cycles. TCRdb used MiXCR to reprocess the 5' RACE reads, holding one entry per CDR3 protein. In the table there are 800,000 to 900,000 distinct CDR3 sequences, under 80% of which are singletons. The specimen sequenced was blood. These receptor sequences come from a man aged 25-40 years in good health.

This clonotype was counted only a few times. The chain is built from TRBV5-1 and TRBJ1-1, with 7 bases aligning to TRBD1. The CDR3 covers 15 residues. The germline V gene encodes CDR1 SGHRS and CDR2 YFSETQ. The junction had 3 bases not matched to a gene; V was cut back by 0 bases and J by 1 base. CDR3 in amino acids: CASSLAGTANTEAFF. For the CDR3, the DNA is TGCGCCAGCAGCTTGGCTGGGACAGCGAACACTGAAGCTTTCTTT.

The V and J genes are TRBV29-1 and TRBJ2-7; 9 nucleotides line up with TRBD1. V was clipped by 2 bases and J by 3 bases; unmatched bases: 5. Germline V CDR1 and CDR2: SQVTM, ANQGSEA. This CDR3 comprises 14 residues. The CDR3 region is CSVEIGDRVYEQYF. CDR3 DNA: TGCAGCGTTGAAATCGGGGACAGGGTCTACGAGCAGTACTTC.

The rearrangement joins TRBV20-1 to TRBJ1-5, with D possibly being TRBD1 (5 bases). CDR1 DFQATT and CDR2 SNEGSKA come from the germline V gene (reference sequence). Trimming cost V 3 bases and J 2 bases, with 14 bases left between them. This CDR3 contains 15 residues. The CDR3 protein is CSARTTAAGNQPQHF. CDR3 sequence (DNA): TGCAGTGCTAGGACGACAGCCGCGGGCAATCAGCCCCAGCATTTT.

This clonotype was seen more than once but under ten times. The CDR3 DNA is TGTGCCAGCAGCCTCCATAGCGGGGGGGCGGGCAATGAGCAGTTCTTC. Its protein is CASSLHSGGAGNEQFF. The chain uses TRBV7-2 and TRBJ2-1; 11 bases are shared with TRBD2. V shed 5 bases, J shed 6 bases, and the junction held 9 bases outside the gene matches. The CDR3 consists of 16 residues. Looked up from germline, CDR1 is SGHTA and CDR2 is FQGNSA.

The chain recombines TRBV6-2 or TRBV6-3 with TRBJ2-1; 10 bases are shared with TRBD1. The CDR3 runs to 14 residues. In germline, CDR1 is MNHEY, CDR2 SVGEGT. The trim removed 6 bases at V and 8 bases at J, leaving 7 bases unmatched. CDR3 region: CASRRTGGPHEQFF. The DNA for the CDR3 is TGTGCCAGCAGACGGACAGGGGGTCCCCATGAGCAGTTCTTC.

The rearrangement joins TRBV6-6 to TRBJ1-1, with TRBD1 as a possible D gene (5 bases). The V gene lost 2 bases and the J gene lost 4 bases, with 11 bases spanning the gap. Germline loops: CDR1 MNHNY, CDR2 SVGAGI (reference sequence). This CDR3 has 14 residues. The CDR3 spells CASSYIRGSTEAFF. The CDR3 DNA follows: TGTGCCAGCAGTTACATCCGGGGGAGCACTGAAGCTTTCTTT.

The V gene is TRBV6-2 or TRBV6-3, the J gene TRBJ2-1; D is perhaps TRBD1 (6 bases). This CDR3 region has 16 residues. V lost 6 bases to trimming and J lost 7 bases, with 22 bases between them. Germline V gene data show CDR1 as MNHEY and CDR2 as SVGEGT. The CDR3 DNA is TGTGCCAGCAGCCACAGGGCGGCCCTTTTGGGGAATGAGCAGTTCTTC. Protein sequence: CASSHRAALLGNEQFF.

V and J are TRBV10-3 and TRBJ2-1, with 11 bases fitting TRBD2. The DNA end is a closer match to TRBJ2-7, so the J assignment may be wrong. Germline lookup yields CDR1 ENHRY and CDR2 SYGVKD. CDR3 length equals 15 residues. The CDR3 reads CATTGLADPYNEQYF. In DNA form, the CDR3 reads TGTGCCACCACGGGACTAGCGGACCCCTACAATGAGCAGTACTTC.

This chain connects TRBV7-2 to TRBJ1-4; D ambiguous. The germline gives CDR1 SGHTA, CDR2 FQGNSA. This CDR3 is 15 amino acids long. Between the trimmed V and J ends, which lost 1 base and 3 bases, there was a span of 9 bases. The CDR3 coding sequence is TGTGCCAGCAGCTTAGGCGGCCTTGCTAATGAAAAACTGTTTTTT. Translation: CASSLGGLANEKLFF.

V usage is TRBV27 and J usage is TRBJ1-2, with TRBD1 identical over 11 bases. Trimming at V came to 2 bases and at J to 10 bases, leaving 6 bases not matched to a gene. Germline V gene data show CDR1 as MNHEY and CDR2 as SMNVEV (reference sequence). This CDR3 has 14 amino acids. In DNA form, the CDR3 reads TGTGCCAGCAGTTTAGAGGGGACAGGGGGGGACTACACCTTC. It yields the protein CASSLEGTGGDYTF.

The gene calls are TRBV11-1 and TRBJ2-1; TRBD1 might be the D (5 bases). The germline V and J ends were trimmed by 1 base and 12 bases, with 10 bases remaining between them. CDR3 length: 12 residues. CDR1 and CDR2 (germline): SGHAT, FQDESV (reference sequence). The CDR3 DNA reads TGTGCCAGCAGCTTAGACAGGTCTGGGCAGTTCTTC. This gives the protein CASSLDRSGQFF. Complete variable domain (other parts from reference TRBV11-1 and TRBJ2-1): EAEVAQSPRYKITEKSQAVAFWCDPISGHATLYWYRQILGQGPELLVQFQDESVVDDSQLPKDRFSAERLKGVDSTLKIQPAELGDSAMYLCASSLDRSGQFFGPGTRLTVL.

This sequence joins TRBV20-1 and TRBJ2-1, with D tentatively TRBD2 (5 bases). Germline-derived CDR1 and CDR2 are DFQATT and SNEGSKA (reference sequence). This CDR3 comprises 11 residues. The CDR3 sequence: CRAPWEYEQFF. CDR3 nucleotide sequence: TGCAGGGCACCCTGGGAGTATGAGCAGTTCTTC.